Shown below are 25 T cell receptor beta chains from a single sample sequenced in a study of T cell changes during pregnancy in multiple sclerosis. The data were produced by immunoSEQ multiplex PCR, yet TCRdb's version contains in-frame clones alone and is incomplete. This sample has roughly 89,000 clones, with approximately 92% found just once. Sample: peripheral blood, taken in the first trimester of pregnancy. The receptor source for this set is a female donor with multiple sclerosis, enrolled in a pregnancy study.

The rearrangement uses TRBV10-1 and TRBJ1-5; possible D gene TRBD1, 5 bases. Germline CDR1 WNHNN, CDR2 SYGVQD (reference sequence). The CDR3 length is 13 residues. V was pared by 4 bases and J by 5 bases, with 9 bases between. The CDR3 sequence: CASSVGRDQPQHF. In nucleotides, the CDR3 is TGCGCCAGCAGTGTGGGGCGCGATCAGCCCCAGCATTTT.

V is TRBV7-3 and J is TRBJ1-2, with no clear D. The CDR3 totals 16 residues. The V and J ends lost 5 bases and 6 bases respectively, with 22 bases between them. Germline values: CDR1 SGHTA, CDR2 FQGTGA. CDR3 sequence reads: CASSPGLVGAENGYTF. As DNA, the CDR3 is TGTGCCAGCAGCCCCGGTCTGGTAGGCGCGGAGAATGGCTACACCTTC.

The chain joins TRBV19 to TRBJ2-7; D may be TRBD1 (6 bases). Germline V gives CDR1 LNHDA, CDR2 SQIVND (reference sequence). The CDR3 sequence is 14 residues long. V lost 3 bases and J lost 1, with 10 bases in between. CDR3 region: CASSISDRSYEQYF. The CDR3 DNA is TGTGCCAGTAGTATTTCGGACAGATCCTACGAGCAGTACTTC. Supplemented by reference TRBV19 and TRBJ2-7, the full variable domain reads DGGITQSPKYLFRKEGQNVTLSCEQNLNHDAMYWYRQDPGQGLRLIYYSQIVNDFQKGDIAEGYSVSREKKESFPLTVTSAQKNPTAFYLCASSISDRSYEQYFGPGTRLTVT.

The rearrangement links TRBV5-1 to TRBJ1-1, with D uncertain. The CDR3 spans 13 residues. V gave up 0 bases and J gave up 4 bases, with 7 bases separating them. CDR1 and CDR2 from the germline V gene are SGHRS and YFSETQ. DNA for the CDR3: TGCGCCAGCAGCTTGGGCGGGTTCACTGAAGCTTTCTTT. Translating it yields CASSLGGFTEAFF. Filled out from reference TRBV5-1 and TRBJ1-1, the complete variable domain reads KAGVTQTPRYLIKTRGQQVTLSCSPISGHRSVSWYQQTPGQGLQFLFEYFSETQRNKGNFPGRFSGRQFSNSRSEMNVSTLELGDSALYLCASSLGGFTEAFFGQGTRLTVV.

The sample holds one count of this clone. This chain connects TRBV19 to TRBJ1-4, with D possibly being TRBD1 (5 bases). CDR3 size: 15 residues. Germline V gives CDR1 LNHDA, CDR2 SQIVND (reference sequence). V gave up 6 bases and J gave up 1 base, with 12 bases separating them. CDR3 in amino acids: CASRNSGVTNEKLFF. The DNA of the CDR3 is TGTGCCAGTAGGAACTCGGGGGTAACTAATGAAAAACTGTTTTTT.

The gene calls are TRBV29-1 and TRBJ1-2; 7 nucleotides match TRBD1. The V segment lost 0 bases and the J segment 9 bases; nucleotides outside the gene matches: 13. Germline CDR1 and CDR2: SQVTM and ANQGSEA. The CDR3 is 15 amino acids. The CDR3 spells CSVEDTSGTENRYTF. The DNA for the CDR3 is TGCAGCGTTGAAGACACATCCGGGACAGAAAATCGCTACACCTTC.

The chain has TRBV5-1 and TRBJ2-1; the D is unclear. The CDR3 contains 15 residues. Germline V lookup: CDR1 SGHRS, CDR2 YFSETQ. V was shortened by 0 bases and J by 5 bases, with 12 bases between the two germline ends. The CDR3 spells CASSLVGGSHNEQFF. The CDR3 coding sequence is TGCGCCAGCAGCTTGGTTGGCGGTTCCCACAATGAGCAGTTCTTC.

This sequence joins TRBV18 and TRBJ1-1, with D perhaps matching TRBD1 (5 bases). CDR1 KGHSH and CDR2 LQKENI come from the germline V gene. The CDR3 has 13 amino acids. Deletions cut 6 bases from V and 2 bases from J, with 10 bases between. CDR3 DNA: TGTGCCAGCTCGCAGGGTGTAAACACTGAAGCTTTCTTT. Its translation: CASSQGVNTEAFF. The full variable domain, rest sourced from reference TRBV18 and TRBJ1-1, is NAGVMQNPRHLVRRRGQEARLRCSPMKGHSHVYWYRQLPEEGLKFMVYLQKENIIDESGMPKERFSAEFPKEGPSILRIQQVVRGDSAAYFCASSQGVNTEAFFGQGTRLTVV.

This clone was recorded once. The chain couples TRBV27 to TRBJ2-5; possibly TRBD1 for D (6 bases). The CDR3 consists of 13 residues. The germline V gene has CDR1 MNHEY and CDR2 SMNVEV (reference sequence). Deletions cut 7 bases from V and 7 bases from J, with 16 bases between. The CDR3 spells CASTSDSGRTQYF. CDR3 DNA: TGTGCCAGCACTTCGGACAGCGGTCGGACCCAGTACTTC.

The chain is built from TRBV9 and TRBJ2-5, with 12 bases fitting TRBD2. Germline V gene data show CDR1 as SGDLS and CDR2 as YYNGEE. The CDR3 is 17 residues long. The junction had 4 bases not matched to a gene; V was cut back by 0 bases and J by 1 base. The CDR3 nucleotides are TGTGCCAGCAGCGTAGGCCTAGCGGGGGGGTCCCAAGAGACCCAGTACTTC. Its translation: CASSVGLAGGSQETQYF.

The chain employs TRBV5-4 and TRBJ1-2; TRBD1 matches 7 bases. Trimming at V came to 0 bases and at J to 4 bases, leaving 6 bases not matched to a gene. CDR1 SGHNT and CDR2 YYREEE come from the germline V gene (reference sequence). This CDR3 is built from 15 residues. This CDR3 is CASSLGQGPSYGYTF. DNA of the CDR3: TGTGCCAGCAGCTTGGGACAGGGCCCGTCCTATGGCTACACCTTC. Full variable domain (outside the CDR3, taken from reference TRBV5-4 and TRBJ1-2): ETGVTQSPTHLIKTRGQQVTLRCSSQSGHNTVSWYQQALGQGPQFIFQYYREEENGRGNFPPRFSGLQFPNYSSELNVNALELDDSALYLCASSLGQGPSYGYTFGSGTRLTVV.

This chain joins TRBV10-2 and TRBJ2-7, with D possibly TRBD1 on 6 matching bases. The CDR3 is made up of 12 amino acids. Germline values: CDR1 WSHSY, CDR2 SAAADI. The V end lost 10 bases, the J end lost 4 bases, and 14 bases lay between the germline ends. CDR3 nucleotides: TGCGCCATCAGAGATCAGGGGTACGAGCAGTACTTC. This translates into CAIRDQGYEQYF.

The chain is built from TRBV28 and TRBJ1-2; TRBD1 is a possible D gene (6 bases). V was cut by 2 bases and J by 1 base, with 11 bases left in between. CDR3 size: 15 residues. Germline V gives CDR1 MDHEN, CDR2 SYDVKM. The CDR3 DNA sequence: TGTGCCAGCAGTTTAACCGGGACACTTAACTATGGCTACACCTTC. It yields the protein CASSLTGTLNYGYTF.

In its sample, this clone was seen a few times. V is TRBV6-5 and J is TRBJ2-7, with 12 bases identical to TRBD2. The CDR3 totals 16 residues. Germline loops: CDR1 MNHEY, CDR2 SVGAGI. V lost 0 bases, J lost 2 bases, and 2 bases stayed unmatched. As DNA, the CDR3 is TGTGCCAGCAGTTACTCCCGACTAGCGGGGGCCTACGAGCAGTACTTC. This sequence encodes CASSYSRLAGAYEQYF.

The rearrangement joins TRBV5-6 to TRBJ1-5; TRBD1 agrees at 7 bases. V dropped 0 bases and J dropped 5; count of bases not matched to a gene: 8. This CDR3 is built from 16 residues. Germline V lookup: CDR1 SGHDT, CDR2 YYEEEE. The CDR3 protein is CASSLASDRVHQPQHF. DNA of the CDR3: TGTGCCAGCAGCTTGGCGAGCGACAGGGTCCATCAGCCCCAGCATTTT.

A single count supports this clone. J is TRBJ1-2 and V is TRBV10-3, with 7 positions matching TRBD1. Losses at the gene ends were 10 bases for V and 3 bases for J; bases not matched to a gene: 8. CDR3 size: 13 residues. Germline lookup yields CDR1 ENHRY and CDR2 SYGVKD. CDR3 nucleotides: TGTGCCACGTCACAGGGGCCCTACTATGGCTACACCTTC. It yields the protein CATSQGPYYGYTF.

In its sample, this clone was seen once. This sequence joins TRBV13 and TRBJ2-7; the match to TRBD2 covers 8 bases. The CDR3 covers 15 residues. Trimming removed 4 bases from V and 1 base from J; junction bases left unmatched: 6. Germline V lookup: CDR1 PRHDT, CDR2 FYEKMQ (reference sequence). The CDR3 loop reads CASSSGGPKSYEQYF. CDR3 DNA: TGTGCCAGCAGCTCGGGGGGGCCTAAGTCCTACGAGCAGTACTTC.

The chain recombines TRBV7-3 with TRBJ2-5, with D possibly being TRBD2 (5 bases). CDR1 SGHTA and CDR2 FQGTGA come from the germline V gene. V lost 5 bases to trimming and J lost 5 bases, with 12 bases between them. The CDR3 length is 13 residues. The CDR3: CASSLGLGETQYF. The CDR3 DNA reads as TGTGCCAGCAGCCTTGGACTTGGGGAGACCCAGTACTTC.

The chain's CDR3 is CASSIWGTSGGASSYNEQFF. DNA of the CDR3: TGTGCCAGTAGTATTTGGGGGACTAGCGGGGGCGCGAGCTCCTACAATGAGCAGTTCTTC. This chain uses TRBV19 with TRBJ2-1; 14 bases match TRBD2. This CDR3 contains 20 residues. The V gene end was trimmed by 3 bases and the J gene end by 0 bases; junction bases not matched to a gene: 10. Germline CDR1 LNHDA, CDR2 SQIVND (reference sequence).

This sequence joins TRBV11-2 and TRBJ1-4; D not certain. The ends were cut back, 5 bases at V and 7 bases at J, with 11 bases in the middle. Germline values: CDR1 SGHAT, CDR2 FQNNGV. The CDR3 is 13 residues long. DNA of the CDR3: TGTGCCAGCAGCCCACGGAGACTTGAAAAACTGTTTTTT. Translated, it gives CASSPRRLEKLFF.

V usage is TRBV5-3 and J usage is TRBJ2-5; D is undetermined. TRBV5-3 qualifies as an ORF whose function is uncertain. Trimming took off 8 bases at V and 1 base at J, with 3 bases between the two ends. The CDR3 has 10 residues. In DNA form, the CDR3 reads TGTGCCAGCCGCCAAGAGACCCAGTACTTC. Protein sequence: CASRQETQYF.

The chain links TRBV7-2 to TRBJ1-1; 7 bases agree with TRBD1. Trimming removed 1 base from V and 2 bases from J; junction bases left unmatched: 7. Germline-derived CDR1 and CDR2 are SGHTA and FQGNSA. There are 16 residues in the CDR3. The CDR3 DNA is TGTGCCAGCAGCTTAGGGGGCAGGGGGACTAACACTGAAGCTTTCTTT. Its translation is CASSLGGRGTNTEAFF.

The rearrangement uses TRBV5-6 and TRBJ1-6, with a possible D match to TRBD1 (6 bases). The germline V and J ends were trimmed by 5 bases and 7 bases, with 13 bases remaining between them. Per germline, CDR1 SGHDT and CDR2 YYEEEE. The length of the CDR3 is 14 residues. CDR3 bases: TGTGCCAGCAGTGAGGCAGGGACAAATTCACCCCTCCACTTT. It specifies CASSEAGTNSPLHF.

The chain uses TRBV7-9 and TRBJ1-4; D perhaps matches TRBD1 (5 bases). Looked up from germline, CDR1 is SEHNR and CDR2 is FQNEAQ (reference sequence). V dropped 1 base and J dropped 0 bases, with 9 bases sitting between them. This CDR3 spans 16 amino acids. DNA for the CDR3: TGTGCCAGCAGCTTAGATGGGGCAGCAACTAATGAAAAACTGTTTTTT. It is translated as CASSLDGAATNEKLFF.

CDR3 amino acids: CASSVDSGGSYNEQFF. The CDR3 nucleotides are TGTGCCAGCAGCGTAGATTCGGGGGGCTCCTACAATGAGCAGTTCTTC. The chain recombines TRBV9 with TRBJ2-1, with TRBD2 matching over 7 bases. The V segment lost 0 bases and the J segment 0 bases; nucleotides outside the gene matches: 3. The CDR3 runs to 16 residues. The germline gives CDR1 SGDLS, CDR2 YYNGEE.